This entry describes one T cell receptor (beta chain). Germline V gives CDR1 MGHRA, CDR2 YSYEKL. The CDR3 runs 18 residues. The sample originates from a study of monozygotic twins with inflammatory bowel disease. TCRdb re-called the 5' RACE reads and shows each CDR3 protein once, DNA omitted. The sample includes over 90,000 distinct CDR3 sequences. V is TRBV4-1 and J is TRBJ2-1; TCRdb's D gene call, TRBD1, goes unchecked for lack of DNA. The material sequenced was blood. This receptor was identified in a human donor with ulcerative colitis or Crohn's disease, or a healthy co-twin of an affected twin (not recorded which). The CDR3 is CASSQDLPGSSLFPEQFF.